The T cell receptor beta chain under discussion was sequenced for a study of T cell changes during pregnancy in multiple sclerosis. Profiled with immunoSEQ multiplex PCR; TCRdb holds only in-frame clones, not every one. This sample carries some 80,000 clones, 80% to 90% of them seen once, and the ten largest clones take roughly 0.9%. Germline V gives CDR1 MNHEY, CDR2 SVGAGI. With 0 bases removed from V and 7 bases from J, the gap between germline ends came to 12 bases. The CDR3 is made up of 14 amino acids. The sequence came from a female donor in good health, enrolled as a control in a pregnancy study. This sample comprised peripheral blood, obtained in the first trimester of pregnancy. The genes are TRBV6-5 and TRBJ1-2, with a possible D match to TRBD1 (6 bases). The CDR3 protein is CASSYSGGRIGYTF. The CDR3 region has the DNA TGTGCCAGCAGTTACTCAGGGGGAAGGATTGGCTACACCTTC.